Reported below is one T cell receptor beta chain. Using immunoSEQ multiplex PCR, the repertoire was profiled, and TCRdb retains in-frame clones only, with some absent. Of some 130,000 clones in the sample, approximately 86% were seen once. The sample comes from a study of control samples from healthy donors and cancer patients. This TCR was sampled from a woman aged 25 to 39 in good health. Sequenced input: blood.

The chain's CDR3 is CATSDLQMGGADTQYF. The CDR3 region has the DNA TGTGCCACCAGTGATTTGCAAATGGGGGGTGCAGATACGCAGTATTTT. The chain employs TRBV24-1 and TRBJ2-3; possible D gene TRBD2, 6 bases. Trimming took off 0 bases at V and 4 bases at J, with 13 bases between the two ends. Per germline, CDR1 KGHDR and CDR2 SFDVKD. The CDR3 covers 16 residues.